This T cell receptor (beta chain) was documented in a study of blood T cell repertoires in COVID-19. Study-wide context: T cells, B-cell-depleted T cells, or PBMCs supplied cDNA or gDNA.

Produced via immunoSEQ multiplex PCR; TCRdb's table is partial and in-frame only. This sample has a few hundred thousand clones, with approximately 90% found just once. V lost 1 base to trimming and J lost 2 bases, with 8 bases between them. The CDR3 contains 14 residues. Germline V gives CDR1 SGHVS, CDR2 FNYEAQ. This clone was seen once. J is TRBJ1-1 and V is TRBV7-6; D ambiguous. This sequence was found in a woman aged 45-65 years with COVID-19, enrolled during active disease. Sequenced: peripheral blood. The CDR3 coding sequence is TGTGCCAGCAGCTTAGGCGGGATAAACACTGAAGCTTTCTTT. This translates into CASSLGGINTEAFF. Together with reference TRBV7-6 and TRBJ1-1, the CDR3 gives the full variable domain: GAGVSQSPRYKVTKRGQDVALRCDPISGHVSLYWYRQALGQGPEFLTYFNYEAQQDKSGLPNDRFSAERPEGSISTLTIQRTEQRDSAMYRCASSLGGINTEAFFGQGTRLTVV.